This TCR beta chain was obtained from a study of blood T cell repertoires in COVID-19. Trimming took 4 bases from V and 4 from J; bases not matched to a gene: 4. CDR1 and CDR2 from the germline V gene are SNHLY and FYNNEI. This CDR3 contains 15 residues. Profiling relied on immunoSEQ multiplex PCR, and the TCRdb table lists in-frame clones only, not all of them. Seen here are some 89,000 clones, 87% observed once, and the top ten hold approximately 15%. The sequencing input was peripheral blood. The TCR originated in a human donor in a cohort sampled during active COVID-19. This chain connects TRBV2 to TRBJ2-2; 9 bases agree with TRBD2. The CDR3 region has the DNA TGTGCCAGCAGTGGAAGCGGGGGGCCCACCGGGGAGCTGTTTTTT. Protein product: CASSGSGGPTGELFF.